The clone carrying this T cell receptor beta chain has only a few counts. The record originates from a study of blood T cells in healthy people across ages. Peripheral blood, approximately 10 milliliters per donor, was collected. The trim removed 1 base at V and 5 bases at J, leaving 4 bases unmatched. The CDR3 covers 14 residues. CDR1 and CDR2 from the germline V gene are DFQATT and SNEGSKA (reference sequence). For the second PCR, which ran for about 6 to 12 cycles, a sample-barcoded 5' primer and a J-beta primer mix were used. TCRdb passed the 5' RACE reads through MiXCR, listing each CDR3 protein once. The data show fewer than 1,200,000 distinct CDR3 sequences, with roughly a quarter seen just once and 0.65% to 0.95% held by the top ten. These data were also reused for a study on T cells of mothers and their children.

The receptor was isolated from a girl aged 2 to 10 in good health. Sequencing input: blood. The chain combines TRBV20-1 with TRBJ2-5; 10 bases match TRBD1. The CDR3 is CSARVSDRGETQYF. In DNA form, the CDR3 reads TGCAGTGCTAGAGTATCGGACAGGGGGGAGACCCAGTACTTC.